The 28 T cell receptor beta chains below were found in one sample sequenced in a study of OX40 agonist ivuxolimab in advanced cancers. The protocol was immunoSEQ multiplex PCR, while the TCRdb copy is restricted to in-frame clones and leaves out a portion. The sample lists some 64,000 clones, about four fifths occurring once. Source: CD4+ or CD8+ T cells sorted from blood, taken in a trial of the OX40 agonist ivuxolimab. These TCRs come from an adult with an advanced solid tumor such as melanoma, head and neck, liver or kidney cancer.

The J gene is TRBJ2-1, the V gene TRBV15, with 8 bases aligning to TRBD1. The CDR3 runs to 16 residues. Germline CDR1 is LNHNV and CDR2 is YYDKDF (reference sequence). The junction had 19 bases not matched to a gene; V was cut back by 3 bases and J by 15 bases. The CDR3 nucleotides read TGTGCCACCAGCAGGGGGTACACGTCGTCAGGACAGGGTGGGTTCTTC. Translation gives CATSRGYTSSGQGGFF. The variable domain in full, with the rest retrieved from reference TRBV15 and TRBJ2-1, is DAMVIQNPRYQVTQFGKPVTLSCSQTLNHNVMYWYQQKSSQAPKLLFHYYDKDFNNEADTPDNFQSRRPNTSFCFLDIRSPGLGDTAMYLCATSRGYTSSGQGGFFGPGTRLTVL.

This clone was observed a single time. The same CDR3 also results from other DNA sequences found in this sample. The J gene is TRBJ2-1, the V gene TRBV2; D uncertain. V lost 5 bases and J lost 4, with 3 bases in between. Germline CDR1 is SNHLY and CDR2 is FYNNEI. The CDR3 covers 11 residues. The CDR3 reads CASSPYNEQFF. The CDR3 DNA reads as TGTGCCAGCAGTCCGTACAATGAGCAGTTCTTC.

This clone was recorded a few times. The chain carries TRBV6-6 and TRBJ1-2; D not resolved. From germline, CDR1 is MNHNY and CDR2 SVGAGI (reference sequence). V was pared by 0 bases and J by 13 bases, with 3 bases between. This CDR3 has 9 residues. DNA for the CDR3: TGTGCCAGCAGTTACTCGTGCACCTTC. It yields the protein CASSYSCTF.

The gene calls are TRBV12-1 and TRBJ2-7. TRBV12-1 corresponds to a pseudogene. The CDR3 totals 15 residues. For the CDR3, the DNA is TGTGCCAGCAGCTTGGGAAAAAGGGCCTCCTACGAGCAGTACTTC. Translation gives CASSLGKRASYEQYF.

The rearrangement joins TRBV9 to TRBJ2-6; D may match TRBD1 or TRBD2 (7 bases each). CDR3 size: 18 residues. The V end was cut by 4 bases, the J end by 2 bases, with 19 bases between. Germline values: CDR1 SGDLS, CDR2 YYNGEE. CDR3 amino acids: CASSSGGGLSTGANVLTF. DNA of the CDR3: TGTGCCAGCAGCTCAGGGGGAGGGTTGTCCACTGGGGCCAACGTCCTGACTTTC.

The chain links TRBV4-1 to TRBJ2-2; 9 bases agree with TRBD2. The CDR3 runs 15 residues. The germline V gene encodes CDR1 MGHRA and CDR2 YSYEKL. Germline trimming cut 4 bases from V and 3 bases from J; bases unmatched to any gene: 3. In DNA, the CDR3 is TGCGCCAGCAGCCTAGCGGGAGCCGACACCGGGGAGCTGTTTTTT. This gives the protein CASSLAGADTGELFF.

The chain links TRBV6-1 to TRBJ2-1; no clear D. The CDR3 loop spans 11 amino acids. Per germline, CDR1 MNHNS and CDR2 SASEGT. Trimming stripped 2 bases from V and 13 bases from J, with 9 bases between. The CDR3 DNA sequence: TGTGCCAGCAGTGAAATTGGGCCACAGTTCTTC. Amino acid sequence: CASSEIGPQFF.

The CDR3 sequence is CASSFRTDKATEAFF. For the CDR3, the DNA is TGTGCCAGCAGCTTCCGGACCGATAAGGCCACTGAAGCTTTCTTT. This rearrangement joins TRBV5-6 to TRBJ1-1; D is unresolved. The V gene lost 2 bases and the J gene lost 4 bases, with 15 bases spanning the gap. Germline V gene data show CDR1 as SGHDT and CDR2 as YYEEEE. CDR3 length: 15 residues.

This sequence joins TRBV11-2 and TRBJ1-6; D is perhaps TRBD1 (6 bases). Germline V gene data show CDR1 as SGHAT and CDR2 as FQNNGV. V gave up 3 bases and J gave up 9 bases, with 9 bases separating them. The CDR3 extends over 13 amino acids. CDR3 protein: CASSFNRASPLHF. The CDR3 DNA reads as TGTGCCAGCAGCTTTAACAGGGCTTCACCCCTCCACTTT.

V and J are TRBV5-1 and TRBJ2-7; 12 bases are shared with TRBD1. V lost 4 bases, J lost 6 bases, and 8 bases stayed unmatched. The germline gives CDR1 SGHRS, CDR2 YFSETQ. CDR3 length equals 15 residues. The CDR3 here is CASSQGTGGKGEQYF. CDR3 DNA: TGCGCCAGCAGCCAAGGGACAGGGGGCAAGGGCGAGCAGTACTTC.

The CDR3 DNA reads as TGTGCCAGCAGTTTATGGGGGACAGGGAAAGAGACCCAGTACTTC. It yields the protein CASSLWGTGKETQYF. The chain links TRBV27 to TRBJ2-5; 9 bases map to TRBD1. The trim removed 1 base at V and 3 bases at J, leaving 3 bases unmatched. CDR3 length equals 15 residues. The germline V gene has CDR1 MNHEY and CDR2 SMNVEV (reference sequence).

The rearrangement joins TRBV15 to TRBJ2-3, with 9 positions matching TRBD2. The germline CDR1 and CDR2 sequences are LNHNV and YYDKDF (reference sequence). The CDR3 spans 19 residues. The V gene end was trimmed by 0 bases and the J gene end by 2 bases; junction bases not matched to a gene: 12. As DNA, the CDR3 is TGTGCCACCAGCAGAGATGGGGGCAGACTAGCGGAACTCACAGATACGCAGTATTTT. It codes for CATSRDGGRLAELTDTQYF.

About this clone: Additional DNA sequences in this sample encode the identical CDR3. The chain combines TRBV7-9 with TRBJ2-2, with TRBD1 identical over 7 bases. With V trimmed by 5 bases and J by 4 bases, 4 bases remained unmatched. CDR1 is SEHNR and CDR2 is FQNEAQ in the germline V gene (reference sequence). The CDR3 runs 14 residues. CDR3: CASSLDRATGELFF. CDR3 DNA sequence: TGTGCCAGCAGCCTAGACAGGGCCACCGGGGAGCTGTTTTTT.

This clone was found a few times. This chain links TRBV2 with TRBJ1-2, with D possibly TRBD1 on 5 matching bases. From germline, CDR1 is SNHLY and CDR2 FYNNEI. V shed 5 bases and J shed 7 bases, with 14 bases lying between them. The CDR3 extends over 13 amino acids. CDR3 protein: CASSRGPAGGYTF. The DNA of the CDR3 is TGTGCCAGCAGTCGGGGCCCTGCGGGTGGCTACACCTTC.

The chain carries TRBV14 and TRBJ1-2; 9 bases map to TRBD1. This CDR3 is 17 amino acids long. The V and J ends lost 5 bases and 3 bases, in that order; junction bases with no gene match: 13. Germline V lookup: CDR1 SGHDN, CDR2 FVKESK. The CDR3 region has the DNA TGTGCCAGCAGCGCCCGGGACAGGGTTGATTTGGACTATGGCTACACCTTC. Amino acid sequence: CASSARDRVDLDYGYTF.

V and J are TRBV19 and TRBJ2-1; D is ambiguous. There are 12 residues in the CDR3. V was pared by 6 bases and J by 7 bases, with 10 bases between. CDR1 is LNHDA and CDR2 is SQIVND in the germline V gene (reference sequence). CDR3 amino acids: CASSVWENEQFF. The CDR3 DNA is TGTGCCAGTAGCGTCTGGGAAAATGAGCAGTTCTTC.

The gene calls are TRBV6-5 and TRBJ1-2; TRBD1 matches at 9 bases. The ends lost 6 bases at V and 4 bases at J; junction bases unmatched: 9. This CDR3 comprises 15 residues. Per the germline V gene, CDR1 is MNHEY and CDR2 is SVGAGI. In DNA form, the CDR3 reads TGTGCCAGCAGCCGAACCTCACAGGGGGCCTATGGCTACACCTTC. Its protein is CASSRTSQGAYGYTF.

The V call is TRBV5-8, the J call TRBJ1-1; D not certain. Germline V gene sequence: CDR1 SGHTS, CDR2 YDEGEE. The CDR3 runs to 14 residues. V shed 1 base and J shed 0 bases, with 7 bases lying between them. The CDR3 reads CASSLLLMNTEAFF. CDR3 bases: TGTGCCAGCAGCTTGCTACTTATGAACACTGAAGCTTTCTTT.

This clone came up once. The sample contains more than one DNA sequence encoding this CDR3. The V call is TRBV27, the J call TRBJ2-7; D may be TRBD1 or TRBD2 (5 bases each). Trimming took 5 bases from V and 4 from J, leaving 18 bases between them. This CDR3 region has 15 residues. Germline values: CDR1 MNHEY, CDR2 SMNVEV (reference sequence). CDR3 residues: CASSTQPGRSYEQYF. CDR3 DNA sequence: TGTGCCAGCAGTACACAACCGGGACGGAGTTACGAGCAGTACTTC.

V gene TRBV19 combines with J gene TRBJ2-4; D call uncertain. V lost 5 bases to trimming and J lost 5 bases, with 10 bases between them. Germline-derived CDR1 and CDR2 are LNHDA and SQIVND (reference sequence). CDR3 length: 13 residues. The CDR3 is CASSLSRENIQYF. The CDR3 DNA reads TGTGCCAGTAGTCTTTCCCGGGAAAACATTCAGTACTTC.

This chain joins TRBV7-2 and TRBJ2-5; 15 bases are shared with TRBD2. This CDR3 contains 15 residues. V lost 5 bases to trimming and J lost 5 bases; unmatched junction nucleotides: 3. Germline V gives CDR1 SGHTA, CDR2 FQGNSA. The CDR3 DNA follows: TGTGCCAGCAGCCTCGGACTAGCGGGGGGGGAGACCCAGTACTTC. This codes for CASSLGLAGGETQYF.

A few counts support this clone. V usage is TRBV14 and J usage is TRBJ1-2; D perhaps matches TRBD1 (5 bases). The CDR3 loop spans 14 amino acids. V shed 1 base and J shed 8 bases, with 14 bases lying between them. The germline V gene has CDR1 SGHDN and CDR2 FVKESK. The CDR3 nucleotides read TGTGCCAGCAGCCAAGCAAGATGGGGGATCGGCTACACCTTC. Its translation is CASSQARWGIGYTF.

This chain joins TRBV15 and TRBJ2-7, with D unclear. Germline CDR1 and CDR2: LNHNV and YYDKDF (reference sequence). This CDR3 contains 12 residues. V shed 4 bases and J shed 7 bases, with 11 bases lying between them. This chain's CDR3 is CATSNSFGEQYF. The CDR3 coding sequence is TGTGCCACCAGCAACTCTTTTGGGGAGCAGTACTTC.

The rearrangement links TRBV27 to TRBJ1-2, with D possibly being TRBD1 (5 bases). The V and J ends lost 7 bases and 2 bases respectively, with 11 bases between them. CDR1 and CDR2 from the germline V gene are MNHEY and SMNVEV (reference sequence). The CDR3 spans 13 residues. The CDR3 reads CASKREGNYGYTF. CDR3 bases: TGTGCCAGCAAGAGGGAGGGGAACTATGGCTACACCTTC.

About this clone: The junction and the germline gene differ at one end; a read error may be behind it. V usage is TRBV5-1 and J usage is TRBJ1-1; D possibly corresponds to TRBD1 (5 bases). The CDR3 contains 13 residues. The germline gives CDR1 SGHRS, CDR2 YFSETQ. The CDR3: CASRLGRNTEAFF. CDR3 coding DNA: TGCGCCAGCAGATTGGGACGGAACACTGAAGCTTTCTTT.

This clone occurred once. The J gene is TRBJ1-1, the V gene TRBV7-3; D is ambiguous. Trimming pared 5 bases from V and 8 bases from J, leaving 15 bases between. CDR3 length: 13 amino acids. The germline gives CDR1 SGHTA, CDR2 FQGTGA. The CDR3: CASSQSGRREAFF. The CDR3 DNA is TGTGCCAGCAGCCAATCCGGGCGGAGAGAAGCTTTCTTT.

This clone was seen more than once but under ten times. The V and J genes are TRBV28 and TRBJ1-6, with a possible D match to TRBD1 (5 bases). This CDR3 is built from 16 residues. V gave up 1 base and J gave up 8 bases, with 15 bases separating them. CDR1 and CDR2 (germline): MDHEN, SYDVKM. This CDR3 reads CASSLSRVGQDSPLHF. The DNA for the CDR3 is TGTGCCAGCAGTTTATCGCGGGTGGGGCAGGATTCACCCCTCCACTTT.

In this sample, this clone turned up once. The chain links TRBV28 to TRBJ2-5; possible D gene TRBD2, 7 bases. The germline CDR1 and CDR2 sequences are MDHEN and SYDVKM. V shed 4 bases and J shed 4 bases, with 19 bases lying between them. This CDR3 is built from 16 residues. CDR3 in amino acids: CASSSQEGGARETQYF. CDR3 nucleotides: TGTGCCAGCAGTTCCCAGGAGGGGGGGGCCCGAGAGACCCAGTACTTC.